The 23 T cell receptor beta chains given below trace back to one sample, sequenced in a study of radiotherapy plus CTLA-4 blockade in lung cancer. Measured with immunoSEQ multiplex PCR; TCRdb has only the in-frame clones, and not every one. There are 26,000 or so clones in the sample; 70% to 80% occur only once, and 16% lies in the top ten. Sequencing used peripheral blood, obtained from a patient treated with radiotherapy plus ipilimumab. All receptors derive from a human donor with non-small cell lung cancer that progressed on radiotherapy plus ipilimumab.

The rearrangement joins TRBV30 to TRBJ2-1; 10 positions match TRBD2. CDR3 length: 15 residues. Trimming took 0 bases from V and 7 from J; bases not matched to a gene: 6. Germline-derived CDR1 and CDR2 are GTSNPN and SVGIG (reference sequence). CDR3 loop: CAWSVGSGGHNEQFF. The CDR3 DNA reads as TGTGCCTGGAGTGTCGGTAGCGGGGGGCATAATGAGCAGTTCTTC.

The rearrangement links TRBV28 to TRBJ1-5; maybe TRBD1 (6 bases). V was trimmed by 7 bases and J by 4 bases, leaving 14 bases between them. CDR3 length: 14 residues. Germline V lookup: CDR1 MDHEN, CDR2 SYDVKM. The CDR3 spells CASISGDTNQPQHF. CDR3 sequence (DNA): TGTGCCAGCATTTCAGGGGACACTAATCAGCCCCAGCATTTT.

V usage is TRBV7-9 and J usage is TRBJ1-4; D remains ambiguous. From germline, CDR1 is SEHNR and CDR2 FQNEAQ (reference sequence). Trimming cost V 2 bases and J 2 bases, with 15 bases left between them. The CDR3 totals 17 residues. The DNA of the CDR3 is TGTGCCAGCAGCTTAAATTTGTTTCGGGAGACTAATGAAAAACTGTTTTTT. Its translation is CASSLNLFRETNEKLFF.

The V call is TRBV6-1, the J call TRBJ2-7; TRBD1 aligns across 9 bases. CDR3 length: 15 residues. V was clipped by 5 bases and J by 6 bases; unmatched bases: 11. From germline, CDR1 is MNHNS and CDR2 SASEGT. The CDR3 spells CASSSWPGQGAEQYF. DNA of the CDR3: TGTGCCAGCAGTTCCTGGCCGGGACAGGGTGCCGAGCAGTACTTC.

The chain carries TRBV6-1 and TRBJ1-1; 7 bases are a match to TRBD1. This CDR3 has 15 residues. CDR1 MNHNS and CDR2 SASEGT come from the germline V gene. V shed 2 bases and J 7 bases; nucleotides not matched to a gene: 10. DNA of the CDR3: TGTGCCAGCAGTGAATATTACAGGGGAGTAGATGAAGCTTTCTTT. It encodes CASSEYYRGVDEAFF.

V gene TRBV27 combines with J gene TRBJ2-7; TRBD1 matches at 10 bases. CDR1 MNHEY and CDR2 SMNVEV come from the germline V gene (reference sequence). With V trimmed by 3 bases and J by 2 bases, 10 bases remained unmatched. The CDR3 spans 17 residues. This CDR3 reads CASSFSAGDRGAYEQYF. The CDR3 nucleotides read TGTGCCAGCAGTTTCTCCGCGGGGGACAGGGGAGCCTACGAGCAGTACTTC.

The V call is TRBV28, the J call TRBJ1-2, with unresolved D. Trimming shortened V by 2 bases and J by 0 bases, and 7 bases separated the two germline ends. The CDR3 extends over 14 amino acids. Germline CDR1 is MDHEN and CDR2 is SYDVKM. The CDR3 is CASSLPRANYGYTF. The CDR3 bases are TGTGCCAGCAGTTTACCCAGAGCTAACTATGGCTACACCTTC.

V is TRBV5-5 and J is TRBJ2-2; no firm D call. CDR1 and CDR2 (germline): SGHKS, YYEKEE (reference sequence). This CDR3 is 13 amino acids long. Trimming took 2 bases from V and 6 from J, leaving 8 bases between them. CDR3 region: CASSLASAGELFF. For the CDR3, the DNA is TGTGCCAGCAGCTTAGCGTCGGCCGGGGAGCTGTTTTTT.

J is TRBJ2-7 and V is TRBV28, with D possibly being TRBD2 (6 bases). The germline V gene encodes CDR1 MDHEN and CDR2 SYDVKM. This CDR3 contains 13 residues. Trimming took 3 bases from V and 6 from J, leaving 12 bases between them. The DNA for the CDR3 is TGTGCCAGCAGTTTTACGGTCGGGGGCGAGCAGTACTTC. It yields the protein CASSFTVGGEQYF.

In its sample, this clone was seen once. The V gene is TRBV20-1, the J gene TRBJ1-5, with D uncertain. Germline V gene lookup returns CDR1 DFQATT and CDR2 SNEGSKA (reference sequence). The V end was cut by 5 bases, the J end by 16 bases, with 18 bases between. CDR3 length: 11 residues. The CDR3 is CSAVRARRIHF. CDR3 nucleotides: TGCAGTGCTGTTCGGGCCCGCCGTATTCATTTT.

The chain carries TRBV7-9 and TRBJ2-7; 9 bases map to TRBD2. The ends lost 5 bases at V and 5 bases at J; junction bases unmatched: 1. Germline CDR1 SEHNR, CDR2 FQNEAQ (reference sequence). The CDR3 has 12 residues. The CDR3: CASSAGGDEQYF. In nucleotides, the CDR3 is TGTGCCAGCAGCGCGGGGGGGGACGAGCAGTACTTC.

This clone was recorded once. V gene TRBV19 combines with J gene TRBJ2-5; D is perhaps TRBD1 (5 bases). The V gene lost 6 bases and the J gene lost 5 bases, with 13 bases spanning the gap. Per germline, CDR1 LNHDA and CDR2 SQIVND (reference sequence). CDR3 length equals 13 residues. CDR3 region: CASSPRGGETQYF. For the CDR3, the DNA is TGTGCCAGTAGCCCAAGGGGTGGGGAGACCCAGTACTTC.

This chain connects TRBV7-6 to TRBJ2-1, with 7 nucleotides matching TRBD1. Germline V lookup: CDR1 SGHVS, CDR2 FNYEAQ. CDR3 size: 16 residues. With V trimmed by 0 bases and J by 4 bases, 6 bases remained unmatched. The DNA for the CDR3 is TGTGCCAGCAGCTTAGCGACAGGGACGGGGTACAATGAGCAGTTCTTC. As protein: CASSLATGTGYNEQFF.

This chain uses TRBV18 with TRBJ2-3, with D perhaps assigned TRBD1 or TRBD2 (7 bases each). Germline V gene sequence: CDR1 KGHSH, CDR2 LQKENI. V lost 1 base, J lost 0 bases, and 17 bases lay in between. The CDR3 spans 18 residues. Here the CDR3 reads CASSPRPGGEPSTDTQYF. The CDR3 DNA follows: TGTGCCAGCTCACCACGGCCAGGGGGGGAACCAAGCACAGATACGCAGTATTTT.

The J gene is TRBJ2-3, the V gene TRBV6-5; TRBD1 might be the D (6 bases). Germline V gene data show CDR1 as MNHEY and CDR2 as SVGAGI. The V and J ends lost 6 bases and 3 bases respectively, with 7 bases between them. The CDR3 spans 12 residues. CDR3 in DNA: TGTGCCAGCAGGAGGGGGACAGATACGCAGTATTTT. It translates to CASRRGTDTQYF.

The chain links TRBV5-1 to TRBJ1-1; 8 bases align to TRBD1. The germline V gene has CDR1 SGHRS and CDR2 YFSETQ. There are 13 residues in the CDR3. The V and J ends lost 4 bases and 4 bases, in that order; junction bases with no gene match: 3. CDR3 coding DNA: TGCGCCAGCAGCCACGGACAGGGCACTGAAGCTTTCTTT. It codes for CASSHGQGTEAFF.

The chain uses TRBV2 and TRBJ2-2, with 9 bases lining up with TRBD2. The V segment lost 2 bases and the J segment 3 bases; nucleotides outside the gene matches: 7. Germline values: CDR1 SNHLY, CDR2 FYNNEI. CDR3 length: 17 amino acids. CDR3 nucleotide sequence: TGTGCCAGCAGTGAATCACGCGGGAGGGTCGACACCGGGGAGCTGTTTTTT. As protein: CASSESRGRVDTGELFF.

This clone showed up just a few times. The V call is TRBV28, the J call TRBJ1-5; maybe TRBD1 (5 bases). The germline V gene has CDR1 MDHEN and CDR2 SYDVKM. V was pared by 4 bases and J by 2 bases, with 9 bases between. This CDR3 region has 14 residues. CDR3 in amino acids: CASSSGGGNQPQHF. CDR3 bases: TGTGCCAGCAGTTCGGGGGGAGGCAATCAGCCCCAGCATTTT.

The chain recombines TRBV9 with TRBJ1-3, with D possibly matching TRBD1 (5 bases). V was trimmed by 0 bases and J by 3 bases, leaving 10 bases between them. CDR1 is SGDLS and CDR2 is YYNGEE in the germline V gene. This CDR3 has 15 residues. DNA of the CDR3: TGTGCCAGCAGCGTAGGAGGGGAAGGTGGAAACACCATATATTTT. This translates into CASSVGGEGGNTIYF.

The chain combines TRBV19 with TRBJ2-1, with 11 bases fitting TRBD2. CDR3 length: 16 amino acids. V gave up 3 bases and J gave up 3 bases; unmatched junction bases: 4. CDR1 is LNHDA, CDR2 SQIVND, per germline (reference sequence). CDR3 residues: CASSILTSGVYNEQFF. CDR3 DNA: TGTGCCAGTAGTATCCTGACTAGCGGGGTCTACAATGAGCAGTTCTTC.

The rearrangement uses TRBV29-1 and TRBJ2-3; 9 bases match TRBD2. CDR3 length: 18 residues. Per the germline V gene, CDR1 is SQVTM and CDR2 is ANQGSEA. The trim removed 2 bases at V and 6 bases at J, leaving 18 bases unmatched. CDR3 coding DNA: TGCAGCGTTGAAATGGGTCAGGGGCGGGAGGGCCAAGCCGATACGCAGTATTTT. Amino acid sequence: CSVEMGQGREGQADTQYF.

The V gene is TRBV5-1, the J gene TRBJ2-3, with 8 bases that match TRBD2. The germline V gene encodes CDR1 SGHRS and CDR2 YFSETQ. V was pared by 4 bases and J by 3 bases, with 16 bases of the junction left unmatched. This CDR3 has 18 amino acids. CDR3 loop: CASSLAEGVAGLTDTQYF. The CDR3 region has the DNA TGCGCCAGCAGCCTGGCGGAGGGGGTAGCGGGGTTAACAGATACGCAGTATTTT.

The chain links TRBV18 to TRBJ1-5; D is possibly TRBD1 (5 bases). Germline-derived CDR1 and CDR2 are KGHSH and LQKENI. V was clipped by 2 bases and J by 5 bases, with 7 bases between them. The CDR3 spans 13 residues. CDR3 DNA sequence: TGTGCCAGCTCACCAGTGGGGGATCAGCCCCAGCATTTT. Its translation: CASSPVGDQPQHF. The full variable domain, with the rest looked up from reference TRBV18 and TRBJ1-5, is NAGVMQNPRHLVRRRGQEARLRCSPMKGHSHVYWYRQLPEEGLKFMVYLQKENIIDESGMPKERFSAEFPKEGPSILRIQQVVRGDSAAYFCASSPVGDQPQHFGDGTRLSIL.